This passage covers 2 T cell receptor beta chains from one sample sequenced in a study of kidney transplant recipient with SARS-CoV-2 infection. TCRdb redid the calling of the reads with MiXCR, one entry per CDR3 protein. The sample lists fewer than 250,000 distinct CDR3 sequences, 29% seen once, with nearly 7.5% in the top ten. Source: a blood sample, taken at baseline and on day 111 from a kidney transplant recipient. The receptors originated from a young adult male patient who had COVID-19 and was a kidney transplant recipient. Some T cells may arise from the graft donor.

The chain employs TRBV10-1 and TRBJ2-2; 9 positions match TRBD2. CDR3 length: 15 amino acids. CDR1 is WNHNN, CDR2 SYGVQD, per germline (reference sequence). V gave up 5 bases and J gave up 8 bases; unmatched junction bases: 9. CDR3 amino acids: CASSKIAGVLGELFF. CDR3 bases: TGCGCCAGCAGTAAGATAGCGGGAGTATTAGGGGAGCTGTTTTTT.

In nucleotides, the CDR3 is TGCGCCAGCGGCAGTGGACCGGTTCGAAAGACCTATGGCTACACCTTC. This translates into CASGSGPVRKTYGYTF. The chain uses TRBV5-1 and TRBJ1-2; no reliable D call. With 7 bases removed from V and 4 bases from J, the gap between germline ends came to 23 bases. The germline V gene encodes CDR1 SGHRS and CDR2 YFSETQ. This CDR3 comprises 16 residues.